This T cell receptor beta chain is drawn from a study of cytomegalovirus exposure and HLA in healthy donors. Study background: The 120 or so validation repertoires were produced on the same platform as the 700 or so repertoires of the first cohort. This was reported in a later analysis.

Donors came from a validation cohort of approximately 110 subjects, distinct from the first 666-subject cohort. This CDR3 is built from 15 residues. The V and J ends lost 2 bases and 2 bases, in that order; junction bases with no gene match: 3. The germline V gene encodes CDR1 SGHNT and CDR2 YYREEE (reference sequence). Sequencing used immunoSEQ multiplex PCR; TCRdb keeps in-frame clones, though not all of them. The sample yields approximately 260,000 clones, approximately 83% seen once. The receptor was isolated from a woman aged 25 to 39 in good health and CMV-seropositive. This chain links TRBV5-4 with TRBJ2-7, with 11 bases identical to TRBD2. Sequencing used PBMCs. CDR3 in amino acids: CASSLRLAGTYEQYF. In DNA form, the CDR3 reads TGTGCCAGCAGCTTACGACTAGCGGGAACCTACGAGCAGTACTTC.